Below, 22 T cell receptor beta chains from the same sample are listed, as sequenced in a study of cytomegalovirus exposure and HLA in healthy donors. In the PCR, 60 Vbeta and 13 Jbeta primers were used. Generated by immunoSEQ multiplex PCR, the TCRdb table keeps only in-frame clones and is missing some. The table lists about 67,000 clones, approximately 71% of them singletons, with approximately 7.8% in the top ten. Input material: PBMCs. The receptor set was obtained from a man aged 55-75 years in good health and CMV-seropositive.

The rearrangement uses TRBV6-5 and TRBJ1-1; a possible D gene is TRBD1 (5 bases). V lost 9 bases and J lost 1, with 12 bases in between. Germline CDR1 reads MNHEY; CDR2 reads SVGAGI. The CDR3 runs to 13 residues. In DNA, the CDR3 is TGTGCCAGTAGACGGACAAAGAACACTGAAGCTTTCTTT. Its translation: CASRRTKNTEAFF.

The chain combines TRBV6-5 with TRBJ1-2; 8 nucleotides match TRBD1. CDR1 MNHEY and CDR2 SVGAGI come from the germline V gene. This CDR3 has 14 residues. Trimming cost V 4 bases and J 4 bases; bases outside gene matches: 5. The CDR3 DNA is TGTGCCAGCAGTTTCGACAGGGGTGGCTATGGCTACACCTTC. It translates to CASSFDRGGYGYTF.

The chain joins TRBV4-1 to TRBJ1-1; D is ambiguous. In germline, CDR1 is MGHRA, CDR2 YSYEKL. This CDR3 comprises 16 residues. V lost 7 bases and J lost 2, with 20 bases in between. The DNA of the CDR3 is TGCGCCAGCAACGCCAATCCTTGGCAGTTAAACACTGAAGCTTTCTTT. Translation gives CASNANPWQLNTEAFF.

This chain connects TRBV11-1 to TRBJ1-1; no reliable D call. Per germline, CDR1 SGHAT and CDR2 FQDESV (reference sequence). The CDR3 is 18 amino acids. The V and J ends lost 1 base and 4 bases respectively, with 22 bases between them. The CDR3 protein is CASSLDDVGVLVGTEAFF. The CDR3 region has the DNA TGTGCCAGCAGCTTAGACGACGTAGGAGTCCTAGTGGGCACTGAAGCTTTCTTT. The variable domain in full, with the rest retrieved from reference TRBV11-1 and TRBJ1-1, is EAEVAQSPRYKITEKSQAVAFWCDPISGHATLYWYRQILGQGPELLVQFQDESVVDDSQLPKDRFSAERLKGVDSTLKIQPAELGDSAMYLCASSLDDVGVLVGTEAFFGQGTRLTVV.

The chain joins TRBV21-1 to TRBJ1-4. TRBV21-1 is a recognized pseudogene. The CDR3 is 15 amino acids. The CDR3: CASSPCIGANEKLFF. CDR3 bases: TGTGCCAGCAGCCCGTGTATCGGGGCTAATGAAAAACTGTTTTTT.

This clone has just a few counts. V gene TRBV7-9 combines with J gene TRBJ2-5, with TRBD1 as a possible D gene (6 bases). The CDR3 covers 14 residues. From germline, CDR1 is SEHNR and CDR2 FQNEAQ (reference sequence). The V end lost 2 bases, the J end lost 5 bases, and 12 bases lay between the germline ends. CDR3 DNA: TGTGCCAGCAGCTTAACAGGGCTGGGGGAGACCCAGTACTTC. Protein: CASSLTGLGETQYF.

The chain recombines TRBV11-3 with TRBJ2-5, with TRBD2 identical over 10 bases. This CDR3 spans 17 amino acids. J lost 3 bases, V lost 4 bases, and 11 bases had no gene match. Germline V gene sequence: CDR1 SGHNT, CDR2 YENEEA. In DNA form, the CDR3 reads TGTGCCAGCAGCTCCTTGAGCGGGAGGGCCCTCGAAGAGACCCAGTACTTC. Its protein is CASSSLSGRALEETQYF.

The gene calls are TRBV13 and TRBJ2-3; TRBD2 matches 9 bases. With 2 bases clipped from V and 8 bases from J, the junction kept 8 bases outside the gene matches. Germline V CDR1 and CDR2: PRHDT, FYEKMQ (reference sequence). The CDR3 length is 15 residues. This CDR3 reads CASSLMGGGAGTQYF. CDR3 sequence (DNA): TGTGCCAGCAGCTTAATGGGCGGGGGGGCCGGTACGCAGTATTTT.

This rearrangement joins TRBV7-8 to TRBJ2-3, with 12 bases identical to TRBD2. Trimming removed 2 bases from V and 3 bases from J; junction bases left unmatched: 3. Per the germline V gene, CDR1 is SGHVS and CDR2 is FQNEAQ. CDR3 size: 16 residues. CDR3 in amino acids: CASSLWGLAGTDTQYF. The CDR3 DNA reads TGTGCCAGCAGCTTATGGGGACTAGCGGGTACAGATACGCAGTATTTT. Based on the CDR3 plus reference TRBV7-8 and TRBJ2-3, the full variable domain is GAGVSQSPRYKVAKRGQDVALRCDPISGHVSLFWYQQALGQGPEFLTYFQNEAQLDKSGLPSDRFFAERPEGSVSTLKIQRTQQEDSAVYLCASSLWGLAGTDTQYFGPGTRLTVL.

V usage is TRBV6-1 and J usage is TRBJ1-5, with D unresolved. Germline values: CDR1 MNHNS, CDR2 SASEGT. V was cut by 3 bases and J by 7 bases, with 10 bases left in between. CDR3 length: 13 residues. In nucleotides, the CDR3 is TGTGCCAGCAGTGACGAGGTTGTCCAGCCCCAGCATTTT. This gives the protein CASSDEVVQPQHF.

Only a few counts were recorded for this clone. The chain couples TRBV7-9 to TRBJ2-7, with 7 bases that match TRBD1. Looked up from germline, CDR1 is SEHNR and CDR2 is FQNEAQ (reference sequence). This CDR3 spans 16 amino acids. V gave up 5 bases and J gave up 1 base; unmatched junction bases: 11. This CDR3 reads CASSAWLGTESYEQYF. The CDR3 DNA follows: TGTGCCAGCAGCGCTTGGCTCGGGACAGAGTCCTACGAGCAGTACTTC. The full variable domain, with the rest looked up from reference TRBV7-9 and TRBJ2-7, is DTGVSQNPRHKITKRGQNVTFRCDPISEHNRLYWYRQTLGQGPEFLTYFQNEAQLEKSRLLSDRFSAERPKGSFSTLEIQRTEQGDSAMYLCASSAWLGTESYEQYFGPGTRLTVT.

The CDR3 here is CASSWTGGSDEQYF. CDR3 DNA: TGTGCCAGCAGCTGGACAGGGGGCTCGGACGAGCAGTACTTC. V and J are TRBV5-4 and TRBJ2-7, with TRBD1 matching over 11 bases. J was trimmed by 5 bases and V by 3 bases; bases with no gene match: 4. This CDR3 has 14 residues. Germline V gene lookup returns CDR1 SGHNT and CDR2 YYREEE (reference sequence).

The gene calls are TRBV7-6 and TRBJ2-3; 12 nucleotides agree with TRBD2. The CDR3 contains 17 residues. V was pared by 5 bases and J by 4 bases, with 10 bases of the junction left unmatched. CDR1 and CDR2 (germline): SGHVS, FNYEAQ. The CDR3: CASSVTSGGHHPDTQYF. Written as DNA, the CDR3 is TGTGCCAGCAGCGTTACTAGCGGGGGGCACCACCCAGATACGCAGTATTTT.

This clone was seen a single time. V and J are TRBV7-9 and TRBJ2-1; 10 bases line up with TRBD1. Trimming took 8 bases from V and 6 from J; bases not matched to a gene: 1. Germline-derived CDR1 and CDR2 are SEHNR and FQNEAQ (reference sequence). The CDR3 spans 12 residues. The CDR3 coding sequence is TGTGCCAGCGGGACAGGGGTCAATGAGCAGTTCTTC. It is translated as CASGTGVNEQFF.

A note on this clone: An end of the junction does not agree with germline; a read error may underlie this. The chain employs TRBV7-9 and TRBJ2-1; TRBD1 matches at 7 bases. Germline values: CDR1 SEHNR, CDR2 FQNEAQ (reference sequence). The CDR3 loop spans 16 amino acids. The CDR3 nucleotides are TGTTCCAGCAGCTCCCTCAGGGGGAGCTCCTACAATGAGCAGTTCTTC. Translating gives CSSSSLRGSSYNEQFF. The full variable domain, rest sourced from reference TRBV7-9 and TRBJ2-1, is DTGVSQNPRHKITKRGQNVTFRCDPISEHNRLYWYRQTLGQGPEFLTYFQNEAQLEKSRLLSDRFSAERPKGSFSTLEIQRTEQGDSAMYLCSSSSLRGSSYNEQFFGPGTRLTVL.

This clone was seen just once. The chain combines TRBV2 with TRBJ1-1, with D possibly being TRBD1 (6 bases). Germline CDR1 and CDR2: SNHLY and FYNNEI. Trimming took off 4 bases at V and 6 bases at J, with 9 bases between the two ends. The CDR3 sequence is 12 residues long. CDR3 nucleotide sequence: TGTGCCAGCAGTGGAGGACAGCCTGAAGCTTTCTTT. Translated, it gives CASSGGQPEAFF.

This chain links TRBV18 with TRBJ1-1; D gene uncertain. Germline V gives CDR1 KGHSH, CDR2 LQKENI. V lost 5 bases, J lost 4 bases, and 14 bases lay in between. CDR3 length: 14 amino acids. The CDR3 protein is CASSTTSRGTEAFF. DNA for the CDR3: TGTGCCAGCTCAACGACCTCCAGAGGCACTGAAGCTTTCTTT.

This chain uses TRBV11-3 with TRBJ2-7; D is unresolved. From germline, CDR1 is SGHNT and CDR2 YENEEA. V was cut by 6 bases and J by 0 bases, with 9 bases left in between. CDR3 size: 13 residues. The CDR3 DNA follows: TGTGCCAGCAGTATGACTCCCTCCTACGAGCAGTACTTC. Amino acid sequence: CASSMTPSYEQYF.

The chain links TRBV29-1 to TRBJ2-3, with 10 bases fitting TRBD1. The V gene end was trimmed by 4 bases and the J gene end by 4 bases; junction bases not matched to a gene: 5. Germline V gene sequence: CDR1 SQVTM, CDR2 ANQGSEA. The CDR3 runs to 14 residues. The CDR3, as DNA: TGCAGCGTTGGACAGGGGGCACCGGCAGATACGCAGTATTTT. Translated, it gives CSVGQGAPADTQYF.

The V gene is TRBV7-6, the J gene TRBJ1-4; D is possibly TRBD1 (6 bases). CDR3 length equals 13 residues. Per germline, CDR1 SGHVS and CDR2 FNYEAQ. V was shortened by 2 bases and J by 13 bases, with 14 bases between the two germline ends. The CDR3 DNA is TGTGCCAGCAGCTTACAGAGGGGGAAGGGACTGTTTTTT. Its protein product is CASSLQRGKGLFF.

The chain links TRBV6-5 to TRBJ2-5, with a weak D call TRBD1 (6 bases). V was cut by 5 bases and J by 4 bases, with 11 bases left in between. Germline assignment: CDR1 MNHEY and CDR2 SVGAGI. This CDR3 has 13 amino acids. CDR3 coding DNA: TGTGCCAGCAGTCGAACAGGGACAGAGACCCAGTACTTC. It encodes CASSRTGTETQYF.

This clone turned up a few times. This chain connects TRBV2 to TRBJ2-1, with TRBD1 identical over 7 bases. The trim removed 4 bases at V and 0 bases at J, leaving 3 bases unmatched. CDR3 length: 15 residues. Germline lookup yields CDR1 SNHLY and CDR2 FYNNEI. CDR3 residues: CASSGDSYSYNEQFF. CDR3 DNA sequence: TGTGCCAGCAGTGGGGACAGCTACTCCTACAATGAGCAGTTCTTC. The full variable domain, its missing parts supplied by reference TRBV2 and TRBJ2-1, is EPEVTQTPSHQVTQMGQEVILRCVPISNHLYFYWYRQILGQKVEFLVSFYNNEISEKSEIFDDQFSVERPDGSNFTLKIRSTKLEDSAMYFCASSGDSYSYNEQFFGPGTRLTVL.